Each of the 20 T cell receptor beta chains below was sequenced from the same sample in a study of blood T cell repertoires in COVID-19. Assay: immunoSEQ multiplex PCR; the TCRdb copy retains only in-frame clones and omits some. The sample consists of tens of thousands of clones, about 91% of them appearing once. Sequenced input: peripheral blood. The receptor source for this set is a man between 65 and 85 years old with active or convalescent COVID-19.

CDR3 DNA sequence: TGTGCCTGGAGCCCGGGGGATAACAATGAGCAGTTCTTC. Amino acid sequence: CAWSPGDNNEQFF. This rearrangement joins TRBV30 to TRBJ2-1, with TRBD2 as a possible D gene (6 bases). The CDR3 is 13 residues long. CDR1 is GTSNPN and CDR2 is SVGIG in the germline V gene (reference sequence). Deletions cut 3 bases from V and 5 bases from J, with 11 bases between.

The chain combines TRBV7-2 with TRBJ1-2; D unclear. The CDR3 loop spans 17 amino acids. Per the germline V gene, CDR1 is SGHTA and CDR2 is FQGNSA. Trimming removed 5 bases from V and 5 bases from J, with 24 bases in between. CDR3 sequence (DNA): TGTGCCAGCAGCCTCGTGGCAGGTCCTCTTATAGGATATGGCTACACCTTC. It translates to CASSLVAGPLIGYGYTF. Drawing the rest from reference TRBV7-2 and TRBJ1-2, the complete variable domain is GAGVSQSPSNKVTEKGKDVELRCDPISGHTALYWYRQSLGQGLEFLIYFQGNSAPDKSGLPSDRFSAERTGGSVSTLTIQRTQQEDSAVYLCASSLVAGPLIGYGYTFGSGTRLTVV.

V is TRBV11-2 and J is TRBJ1-2; TRBD1 matches 7 bases. The germline CDR1 and CDR2 sequences are SGHAT and FQNNGV. The CDR3 sequence is 14 residues long. Trimming cost V 5 bases and J 7 bases; bases outside gene matches: 10. The CDR3 loop is CASSLRVGGSGYTF. The CDR3, as DNA: TGTGCCAGCAGCCTTAGGGTAGGGGGCTCTGGCTACACCTTC.

DNA of the CDR3: TGTGCCAGCAGTGGTATACAGGGGAACTATGGCTACACCTTC. Its protein product is CASSGIQGNYGYTF. The chain uses TRBV7-9 and TRBJ1-2, with TRBD1 identical over 7 bases. The junction had 6 bases not matched to a gene; V was cut back by 6 bases and J by 2 bases. The CDR3 is made up of 14 amino acids. Germline V gives CDR1 SEHNR, CDR2 FQNEAQ (reference sequence).

The chain recombines TRBV5-1 with TRBJ1-2; D might be TRBD1 (6 bases). V was cut by 3 bases and J by 3 bases, with 12 bases left in between. This CDR3 has 14 amino acids. Looked up from germline, CDR1 is SGHRS and CDR2 is YFSETQ. The CDR3 nucleotides read TGCGCCAGCAGCTGGACAGCAGGGTACTATGGCTACACCTTC. Residues: CASSWTAGYYGYTF.

J is TRBJ2-3 and V is TRBV7-6; D might be TRBD2 (5 bases). The germline V gene has CDR1 SGHVS and CDR2 FNYEAQ. The CDR3 runs 16 residues. Trimming removed 4 bases from V and 0 bases from J, with 14 bases in between. The CDR3 loop reads CASSSRGTGSTDTQYF. The CDR3 nucleotides are TGTGCCAGCAGCTCCCGGGGAACTGGTAGCACAGATACGCAGTATTTT.

The chain has TRBV19 and TRBJ2-3; D might be TRBD1 (5 bases). Trimming took off 7 bases at V and 6 bases at J, with 14 bases between the two ends. The CDR3 runs to 13 residues. Germline lookup yields CDR1 LNHDA and CDR2 SQIVND (reference sequence). The CDR3 protein is CASNNAPGDTQYF. DNA of the CDR3: TGTGCCAGTAACAATGCGCCAGGGGATACGCAGTATTTT. The full variable domain, with the rest looked up from reference TRBV19 and TRBJ2-3, is DGGITQSPKYLFRKEGQNVTLSCEQNLNHDAMYWYRQDPGQGLRLIYYSQIVNDFQKGDIAEGYSVSREKKESFPLTVTSAQKNPTAFYLCASNNAPGDTQYFGPGTRLTVL.

The rearrangement uses TRBV6-5 and TRBJ1-1; D remains ambiguous. This CDR3 is built from 13 residues. V was clipped by 10 bases and J by 3 bases, with 15 bases between them. The V gene's germline CDR1 is MNHEY and CDR2 SVGAGI. CDR3 nucleotide sequence: TGTGCCACCCAGCGCAATCTGGACACTGAAGCTTTCTTT. As protein: CATQRNLDTEAFF.

This clone came up a few times. This chain links TRBV5-1 with TRBJ2-2; D is undetermined. This CDR3 has 14 amino acids. The V end was cut by 2 bases, the J end by 0 bases, with 5 bases between. Germline-derived CDR1 and CDR2 are SGHRS and YFSETQ. This CDR3 is CASSLLTNTGELFF. CDR3 nucleotide sequence: TGCGCCAGCAGCTTACTCACGAACACCGGGGAGCTGTTTTTT.

CDR3 residues: CASSLAARSTQYF. Written as DNA, the CDR3 is TGCGCCAGCAGCTTGGCCGCGAGGAGTACGCAGTATTTT. J is TRBJ2-3 and V is TRBV5-1, with D unresolved. Trimming cost V 0 bases and J 8 bases, with 10 bases left between them. Germline V gene data show CDR1 as SGHRS and CDR2 as YFSETQ. This CDR3 contains 13 residues.

J is TRBJ1-1 and V is TRBV5-1; 8 bases match TRBD1. Germline CDR1 reads SGHRS; CDR2 reads YFSETQ. The CDR3 has 16 residues. J was trimmed by 0 bases and V by 2 bases; bases with no gene match: 6. The DNA of the CDR3 is TGCGCCAGCAGCTTTACAGGGGGTACGATGAACACTGAAGCTTTCTTT. Its protein product is CASSFTGGTMNTEAFF.

The chain uses TRBV19 and TRBJ2-1; 9 positions agree with TRBD1. With 5 bases clipped from V and 5 bases from J, the junction kept 7 bases outside the gene matches. The CDR3 is 15 residues long. CDR1 and CDR2 from the germline V gene are LNHDA and SQIVND (reference sequence). CDR3 DNA sequence: TGTGCCAGTAGTTCAGAGGACAGGGGCCACAATGAGCAGTTCTTC. Residues: CASSSEDRGHNEQFF.

This chain joins TRBV9 and TRBJ1-1; D is possibly TRBD1 (6 bases). Germline CDR1 SGDLS, CDR2 YYNGEE. V was pared by 3 bases and J by 1 base, with 10 bases between. This CDR3 contains 14 residues. The CDR3 sequence is CASSEGHPNTEAFF. The CDR3 DNA reads as TGTGCCAGCAGCGAGGGACACCCGAACACTGAAGCTTTCTTT.

V usage is TRBV5-3 and J usage is TRBJ1-5, with TRBD1 matching over 7 bases. TRBV5-3 falls under the ORF class, with uncertain function. With V trimmed by 2 bases and J by 6 bases, 5 bases remained unmatched. CDR3 length: 14 amino acids. CDR3 amino acids: CARSFTGEAQPQHF. CDR3 coding DNA: TGTGCCAGAAGCTTCACAGGGGAGGCTCAGCCCCAGCATTTT.

V usage is TRBV5-1 and J usage is TRBJ2-1; D remains unclear. Trimming stripped 6 bases from V and 0 bases from J, with 10 bases between. This CDR3 region has 14 residues. Germline CDR1 reads SGHRS; CDR2 reads YFSETQ. CDR3 DNA: TGCGCCAGCACACCCCCCGGCTCCTACAATGAGCAGTTCTTC. It codes for CASTPPGSYNEQFF.

The chain joins TRBV19 to TRBJ1-6, with 9 bases fitting TRBD1. The V gene's germline CDR1 is LNHDA and CDR2 SQIVND (reference sequence). The length of the CDR3 is 20 residues. J lost 1 base, V lost 5 bases, and 15 bases had no gene match. DNA of the CDR3: TGTGCCAGTAGTGCGACAGGGACAGGGCGATCTAGGTCCTATAATTCACCCCTCCACTTT. Its translation: CASSATGTGRSRSYNSPLHF. Based on the CDR3 plus reference TRBV19 and TRBJ1-6, the full variable domain is DGGITQSPKYLFRKEGQNVTLSCEQNLNHDAMYWYRQDPGQGLRLIYYSQIVNDFQKGDIAEGYSVSREKKESFPLTVTSAQKNPTAFYLCASSATGTGRSRSYNSPLHFGNGTRLTVT.

CDR3 nucleotides: TGTGCCAGCACCGACGGGGGAAGTGGCTACACCTTC. Protein: CASTDGGSGYTF. The chain recombines TRBV2 with TRBJ1-2; TRBD1 might be the D (5 bases). V lost 7 bases and J 7 bases, leaving 13 bases between the germline ends. The CDR3 runs to 12 residues. Germline V lookup: CDR1 SNHLY, CDR2 FYNNEI.

This chain joins TRBV27 and TRBJ1-2; 9 bases line up with TRBD1. V was pared by 4 bases and J by 4 bases, with 10 bases of the junction left unmatched. The germline CDR1 and CDR2 sequences are MNHEY and SMNVEV (reference sequence). CDR3 length equals 16 residues. CDR3 in amino acids: CASSWGTGMVSYGYTF. In DNA form, the CDR3 reads TGTGCCAGCAGTTGGGGGACAGGGATGGTGAGCTATGGCTACACCTTC.

The chain links TRBV30 to TRBJ2-1; TRBD1 agrees at 10 bases. CDR1 GTSNPN and CDR2 SVGIG come from the germline V gene (reference sequence). V lost 1 base, J lost 7 bases, and 7 bases stayed unmatched. The CDR3 spans 15 residues. The CDR3 region is CAWSEKTGGGNEQFF. The CDR3 region has the DNA TGTGCCTGGAGTGAGAAGACAGGGGGCGGAAATGAGCAGTTCTTC.

The genes are TRBV12-3 or TRBV12-4 and TRBJ1-1; 7 bases agree with TRBD1. V was pared by 7 bases and J by 7 bases, with 9 bases of the junction left unmatched. This CDR3 is 13 amino acids long. CDR3 region: CASNILTGVEAFF. The CDR3 DNA reads TGTGCCAGCAACATCCTCACAGGGGTTGAAGCTTTCTTT.